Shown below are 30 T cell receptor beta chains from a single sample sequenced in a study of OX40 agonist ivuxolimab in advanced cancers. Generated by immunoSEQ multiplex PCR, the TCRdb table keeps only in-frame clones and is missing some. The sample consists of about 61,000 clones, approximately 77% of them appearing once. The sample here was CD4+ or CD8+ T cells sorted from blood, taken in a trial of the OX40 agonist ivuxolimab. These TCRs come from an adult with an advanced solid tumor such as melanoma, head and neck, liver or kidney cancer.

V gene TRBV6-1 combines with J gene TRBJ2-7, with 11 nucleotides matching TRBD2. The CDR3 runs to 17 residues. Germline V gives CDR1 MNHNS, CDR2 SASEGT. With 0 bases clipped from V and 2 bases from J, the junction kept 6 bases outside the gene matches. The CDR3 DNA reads TGTGCCAGCAGTGAAGCAACTAGCGGGAGTTACCCCTACGAGCAGTACTTC. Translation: CASSEATSGSYPYEQYF.

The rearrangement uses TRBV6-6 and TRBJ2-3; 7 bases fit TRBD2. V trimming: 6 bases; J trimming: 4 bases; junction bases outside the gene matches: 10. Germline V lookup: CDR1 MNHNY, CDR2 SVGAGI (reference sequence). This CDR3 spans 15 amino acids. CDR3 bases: TGTGCCAGCAGGGATTCGGTAGCGGGCTCAGATACGCAGTATTTT. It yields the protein CASRDSVAGSDTQYF.

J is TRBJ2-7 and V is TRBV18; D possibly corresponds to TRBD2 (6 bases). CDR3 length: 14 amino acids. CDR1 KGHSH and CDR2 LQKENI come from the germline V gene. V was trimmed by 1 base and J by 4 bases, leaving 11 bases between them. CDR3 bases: TGTGCCAGCTCACCACGGACTACAAGTTACGAGCAGTACTTC. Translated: CASSPRTTSYEQYF.

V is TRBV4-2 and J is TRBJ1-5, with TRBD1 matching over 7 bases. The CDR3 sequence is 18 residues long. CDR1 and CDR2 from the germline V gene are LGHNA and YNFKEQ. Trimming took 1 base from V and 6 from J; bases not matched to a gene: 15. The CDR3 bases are TGTGCCAGCAGCCAAGTAGCTTCAACCGGGACAGATATTCAGCCCCAGCATTTT. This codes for CASSQVASTGTDIQPQHF.

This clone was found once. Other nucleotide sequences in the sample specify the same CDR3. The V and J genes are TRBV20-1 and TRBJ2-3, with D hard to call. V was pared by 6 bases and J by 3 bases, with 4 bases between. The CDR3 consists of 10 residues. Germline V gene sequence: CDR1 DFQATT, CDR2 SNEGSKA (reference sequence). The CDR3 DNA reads TGCAGTGCGGGAACAGATACGCAGTATTTT. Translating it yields CSAGTDTQYF.

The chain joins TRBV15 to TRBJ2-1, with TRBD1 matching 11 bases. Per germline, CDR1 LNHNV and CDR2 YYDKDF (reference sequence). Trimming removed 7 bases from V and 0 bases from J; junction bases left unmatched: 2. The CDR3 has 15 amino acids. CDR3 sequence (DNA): TGTGCCACCACCGGGACAGGGGGCTCCTACAATGAGCAGTTCTTC. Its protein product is CATTGTGGSYNEQFF.

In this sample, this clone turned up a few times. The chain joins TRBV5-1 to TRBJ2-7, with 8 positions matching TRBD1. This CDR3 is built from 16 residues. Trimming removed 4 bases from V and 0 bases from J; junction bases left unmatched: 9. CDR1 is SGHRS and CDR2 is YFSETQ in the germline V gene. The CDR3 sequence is CASSQLGQGSSYEQYF. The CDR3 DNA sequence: TGCGCCAGCAGCCAGTTAGGACAGGGAAGCTCCTACGAGCAGTACTTC. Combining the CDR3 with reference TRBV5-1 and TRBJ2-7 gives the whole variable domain KAGVTQTPRYLIKTRGQQVTLSCSPISGHRSVSWYQQTPGQGLQFLFEYFSETQRNKGNFPGRFSGRQFSNSRSEMNVSTLELGDSALYLCASSQLGQGSSYEQYFGPGTRLTVT.

CDR3 sequence reads: CASSFGGETQYF. The CDR3 region has the DNA TGTGCCAGCAGCTTTGGGGGGGAGACCCAGTACTTC. The genes are TRBV6-1 and TRBJ2-5; D perhaps matches TRBD2 (6 bases). The CDR3 covers 12 residues. V was cut by 6 bases and J by 5 bases, with 10 bases left in between. In germline, CDR1 is MNHNS, CDR2 SASEGT.

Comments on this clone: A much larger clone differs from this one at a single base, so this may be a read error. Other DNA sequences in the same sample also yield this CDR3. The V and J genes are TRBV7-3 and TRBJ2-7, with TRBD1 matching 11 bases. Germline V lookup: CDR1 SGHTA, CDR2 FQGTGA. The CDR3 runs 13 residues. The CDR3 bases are TGTGCCAGCAGTCAGGGACAGGGGGAAGAGCAATACTTC. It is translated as CASSQGQGEEQYF.

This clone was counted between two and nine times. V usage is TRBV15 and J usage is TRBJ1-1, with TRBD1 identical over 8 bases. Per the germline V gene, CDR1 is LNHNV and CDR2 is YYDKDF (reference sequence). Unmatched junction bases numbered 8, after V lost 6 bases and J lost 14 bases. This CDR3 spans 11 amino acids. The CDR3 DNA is TGTGCCACCAGGGGCAGGGGGCAGAGATTCTTT. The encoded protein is CATRGRGQRFF. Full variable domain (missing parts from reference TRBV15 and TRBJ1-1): DAMVIQNPRYQVTQFGKPVTLSCSQTLNHNVMYWYQQKSSQAPKLLFHYYDKDFNNEADTPDNFQSRRPNTSFCFLDIRSPGLGDTAMYLCATRGRGQRFFGQGTRLTVV.

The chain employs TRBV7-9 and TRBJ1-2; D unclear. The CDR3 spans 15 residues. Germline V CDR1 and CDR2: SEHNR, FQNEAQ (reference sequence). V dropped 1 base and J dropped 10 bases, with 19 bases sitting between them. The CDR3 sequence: CASSLGRRSLLPYTF. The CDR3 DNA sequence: TGTGCCAGCAGCTTAGGCAGAAGAAGCCTCTTGCCCTACACCTTC.

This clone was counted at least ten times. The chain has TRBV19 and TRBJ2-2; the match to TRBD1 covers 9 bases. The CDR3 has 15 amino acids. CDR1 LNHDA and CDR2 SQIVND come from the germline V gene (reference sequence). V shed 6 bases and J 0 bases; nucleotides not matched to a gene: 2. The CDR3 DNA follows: TGTGCCAGTAGCCGGGACAGGGCGAACACCGGGGAGCTGTTTTTT. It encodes CASSRDRANTGELFF. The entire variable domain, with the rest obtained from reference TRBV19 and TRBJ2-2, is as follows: DGGITQSPKYLFRKEGQNVTLSCEQNLNHDAMYWYRQDPGQGLRLIYYSQIVNDFQKGDIAEGYSVSREKKESFPLTVTSAQKNPTAFYLCASSRDRANTGELFFGEGSRLTVL.

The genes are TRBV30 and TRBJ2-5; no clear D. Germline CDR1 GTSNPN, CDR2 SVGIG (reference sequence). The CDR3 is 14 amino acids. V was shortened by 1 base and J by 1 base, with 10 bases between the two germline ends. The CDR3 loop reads CAWSADALQETQYF. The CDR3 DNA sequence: TGTGCCTGGAGTGCGGACGCGCTCCAAGAGACCCAGTACTTC.

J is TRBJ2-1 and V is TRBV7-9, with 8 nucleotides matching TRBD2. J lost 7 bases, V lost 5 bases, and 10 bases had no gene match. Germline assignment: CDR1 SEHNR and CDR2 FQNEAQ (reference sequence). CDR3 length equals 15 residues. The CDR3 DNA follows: TGTGCCAGCAGCCGAGTTTCGGGAGGGCGTAATGAGCAGTTCTTC. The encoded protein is CASSRVSGGRNEQFF.

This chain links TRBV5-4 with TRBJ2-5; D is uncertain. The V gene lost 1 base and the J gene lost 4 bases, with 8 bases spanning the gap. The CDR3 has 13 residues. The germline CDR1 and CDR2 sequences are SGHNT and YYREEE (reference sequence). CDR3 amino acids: CASSLSQAETQYF. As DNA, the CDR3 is TGTGCCAGCAGCTTGAGCCAGGCAGAGACCCAGTACTTC.

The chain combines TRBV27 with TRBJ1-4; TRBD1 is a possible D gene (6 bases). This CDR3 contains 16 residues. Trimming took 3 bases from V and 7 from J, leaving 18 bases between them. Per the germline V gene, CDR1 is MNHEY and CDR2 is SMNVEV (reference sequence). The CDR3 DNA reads TGTGCCAGCAGTTTTAGGAGGGGGGATCGGGGTGAAAAACTGTTTTTT. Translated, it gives CASSFRRGDRGEKLFF.

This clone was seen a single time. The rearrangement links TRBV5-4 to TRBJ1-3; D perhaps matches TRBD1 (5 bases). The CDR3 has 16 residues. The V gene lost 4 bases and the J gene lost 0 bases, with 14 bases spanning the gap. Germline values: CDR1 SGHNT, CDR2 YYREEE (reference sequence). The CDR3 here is CASSRGGDSSGNTIYF. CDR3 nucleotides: TGTGCCAGCAGCAGGGGTGGGGACTCCTCTGGAAACACCATATATTTT.

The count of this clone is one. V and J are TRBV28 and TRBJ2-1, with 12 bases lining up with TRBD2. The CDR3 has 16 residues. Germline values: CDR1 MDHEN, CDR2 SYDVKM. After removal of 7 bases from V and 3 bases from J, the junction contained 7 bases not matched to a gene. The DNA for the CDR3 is TGTGCCAGCATTGGTCTAGCGGGGGGGAACTACAATGAGCAGTTCTTC. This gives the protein CASIGLAGGNYNEQFF.

The CDR3 here is CASSINMALADRGNQPQHF. CDR3 in DNA: TGTGCCAGTAGTATAAATATGGCTCTCGCGGACAGGGGGAATCAGCCCCAGCATTTT. This chain links TRBV19 with TRBJ1-5; TRBD1 matches 10 bases. The CDR3 is made up of 19 amino acids. V was clipped by 2 bases and J by 4 bases; unmatched bases: 14. Per germline, CDR1 LNHDA and CDR2 SQIVND (reference sequence). Complete variable domain (other parts from reference TRBV19 and TRBJ1-5): DGGITQSPKYLFRKEGQNVTLSCEQNLNHDAMYWYRQDPGQGLRLIYYSQIVNDFQKGDIAEGYSVSREKKESFPLTVTSAQKNPTAFYLCASSINMALADRGNQPQHFGDGTRLSIL.

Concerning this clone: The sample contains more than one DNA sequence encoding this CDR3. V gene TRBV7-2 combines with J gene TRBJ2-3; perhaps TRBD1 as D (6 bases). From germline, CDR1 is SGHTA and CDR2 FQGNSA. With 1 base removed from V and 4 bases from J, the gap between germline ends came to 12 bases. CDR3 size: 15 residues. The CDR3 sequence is CASSLGTEGADTQYF. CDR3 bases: TGTGCCAGCAGCTTAGGGACAGAGGGTGCAGATACGCAGTATTTT.

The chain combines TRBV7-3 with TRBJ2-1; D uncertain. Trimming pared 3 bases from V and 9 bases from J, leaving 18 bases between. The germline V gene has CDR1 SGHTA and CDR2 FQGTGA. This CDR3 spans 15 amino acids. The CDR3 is CASSFGSRPVFEQFF. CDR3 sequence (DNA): TGTGCCAGCAGCTTTGGCTCCCGGCCAGTGTTTGAGCAGTTCTTC.

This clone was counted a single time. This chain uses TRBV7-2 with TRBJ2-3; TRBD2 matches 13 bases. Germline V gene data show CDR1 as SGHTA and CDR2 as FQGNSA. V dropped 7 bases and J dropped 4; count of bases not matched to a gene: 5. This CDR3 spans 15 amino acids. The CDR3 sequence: CASIILAGGADTQYF. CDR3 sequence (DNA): TGTGCCAGCATCATACTAGCGGGGGGGGCAGATACGCAGTATTTT.

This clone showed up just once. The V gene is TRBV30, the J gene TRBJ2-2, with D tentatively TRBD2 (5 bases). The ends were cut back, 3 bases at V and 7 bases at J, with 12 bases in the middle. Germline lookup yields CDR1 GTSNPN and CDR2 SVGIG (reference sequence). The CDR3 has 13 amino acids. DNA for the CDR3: TGTGCCTGGAGGCTAGCCTTGGACGGGGAGCTGTTTTTT. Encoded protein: CAWRLALDGELFF.

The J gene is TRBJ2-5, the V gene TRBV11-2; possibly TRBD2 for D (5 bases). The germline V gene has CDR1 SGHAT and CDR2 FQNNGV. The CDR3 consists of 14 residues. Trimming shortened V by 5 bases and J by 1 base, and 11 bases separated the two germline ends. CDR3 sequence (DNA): TGTGCCAGCAGCCCCCCAGCGGTCCAAGAGACCCAGTACTTC. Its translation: CASSPPAVQETQYF.

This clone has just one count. CDR3 DNA: TGTGCCAGCAGCTTAGCAGCCTCCTACGAGCAGTACTTC. Its protein product is CASSLAASYEQYF. The gene calls are TRBV7-2 and TRBJ2-7; D is uncertain. The V gene's germline CDR1 is SGHTA and CDR2 FQGNSA. V lost 0 bases and J 0 bases, leaving 3 bases between the germline ends. The CDR3 is 13 residues long.

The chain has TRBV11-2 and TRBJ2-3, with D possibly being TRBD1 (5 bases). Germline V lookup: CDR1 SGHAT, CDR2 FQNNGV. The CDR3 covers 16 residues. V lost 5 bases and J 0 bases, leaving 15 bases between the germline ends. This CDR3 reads CASSEPRTSSTDTQYF. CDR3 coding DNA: TGTGCCAGCAGCGAGCCCAGGACAAGCAGCACAGATACGCAGTATTTT.

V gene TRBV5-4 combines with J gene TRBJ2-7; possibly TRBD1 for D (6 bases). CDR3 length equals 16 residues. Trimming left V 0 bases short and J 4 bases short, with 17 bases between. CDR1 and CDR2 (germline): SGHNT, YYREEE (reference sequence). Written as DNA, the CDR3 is TGTGCCAGCAGCTTGGCCTGGGGGCAGGGCGGGTACGAGCAGTACTTC. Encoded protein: CASSLAWGQGGYEQYF.

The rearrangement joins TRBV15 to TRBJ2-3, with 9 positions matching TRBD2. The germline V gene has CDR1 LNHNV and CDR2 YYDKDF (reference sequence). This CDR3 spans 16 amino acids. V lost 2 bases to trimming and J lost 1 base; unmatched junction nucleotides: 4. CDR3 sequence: CATSRKTSGGTDTQYF. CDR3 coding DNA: TGTGCCACCAGCAGAAAGACTAGCGGCGGCACAGATACGCAGTATTTT.

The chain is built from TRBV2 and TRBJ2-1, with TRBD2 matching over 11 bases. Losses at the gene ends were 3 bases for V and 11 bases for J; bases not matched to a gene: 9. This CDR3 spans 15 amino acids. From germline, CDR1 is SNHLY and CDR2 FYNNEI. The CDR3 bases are TGTGCCAGCAGTGACCCAACTAGCGGGAGAGGGAAGCAGTTCTTC. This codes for CASSDPTSGRGKQFF.

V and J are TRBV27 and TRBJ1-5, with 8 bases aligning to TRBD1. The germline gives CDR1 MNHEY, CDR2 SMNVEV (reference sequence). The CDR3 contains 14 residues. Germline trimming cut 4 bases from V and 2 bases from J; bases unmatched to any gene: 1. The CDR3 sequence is CASSSTGGNQPQHF. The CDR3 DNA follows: TGTGCCAGCAGTTCGACAGGGGGCAATCAGCCCCAGCATTTT.